The 27 T cell receptor beta chains below come from one sample, sequenced in a study of CD8+ T cells in alopecia areata. Extraction and reverse transcription of RNA yielded cDNA as the sequencing template. Sequencing was performed with immunoSEQ multiplex PCR; in TCRdb, only in-frame clones are kept and a portion is missing. The data show some 110,000 clones, with approximately 60% seen just once and around 2.8% held by the top ten. Sequencing was carried out using CD4+ T cells sorted from blood. These receptors were collected from a human donor in good health.

V gene TRBV29-1 combines with J gene TRBJ1-1, with 7 positions matching TRBD1. From germline, CDR1 is SQVTM and CDR2 ANQGSEA. This CDR3 region has 13 residues. The trim removed 6 bases at V and 1 base at J, leaving 5 bases unmatched. The CDR3 DNA follows: TGCAGCGTGACCGGGACAGAGAACACTGAAGCTTTCTTT. It encodes CSVTGTENTEAFF.

V and J are TRBV30 and TRBJ1-2; possibly TRBD1 for D (5 bases). The CDR3 is made up of 14 amino acids. Germline CDR1 is GTSNPN and CDR2 is SVGIG (reference sequence). Deletions cut 2 bases from V and 2 bases from J, with 12 bases between. The CDR3 nucleotides are TGTGCCTGGAGTCAATTCGGGGGGAACTATGGCTACACCTTC. This translates into CAWSQFGGNYGYTF.

This clone was recorded a few times. The rearrangement links TRBV10-3 to TRBJ2-2; tentatively, D is TRBD2 (6 bases). This CDR3 contains 15 residues. V was trimmed by 0 bases and J by 5 bases, leaving 10 bases between them. From germline, CDR1 is ENHRY and CDR2 SYGVKD. The CDR3 sequence is CAISESKSGTGELFF. CDR3 coding DNA: TGTGCCATCAGTGAGTCTAAAAGCGGGACCGGGGAGCTGTTTTTT.

This chain connects TRBV2 to TRBJ1-2; 9 positions agree with TRBD1. With V trimmed by 6 bases and J by 4 bases, 0 bases remained unmatched. Germline V lookup: CDR1 SNHLY, CDR2 FYNNEI. CDR3 length equals 12 residues. The CDR3 DNA is TGTGCCAGCAGGGACAGGGGCTATGGCTACACCTTC. Its protein is CASRDRGYGYTF.

The chain uses TRBV29-1 and TRBJ2-1; 10 nucleotides match TRBD2. This CDR3 contains 14 residues. The junction had 8 bases not matched to a gene; V was cut back by 5 bases and J by 7 bases. The V gene's germline CDR1 is SQVTM and CDR2 ANQGSEA. This chain's CDR3 is CSVRPAGGPNEQFF. The CDR3 DNA reads as TGCAGCGTTAGACCAGCGGGGGGGCCTAATGAGCAGTTCTTC.

This clone was recorded a few times. The genes are TRBV29-1 and TRBJ2-5; D is unclear. In germline, CDR1 is SQVTM, CDR2 ANQGSEA. The V gene lost 6 bases and the J gene lost 4 bases, with 21 bases spanning the gap. This CDR3 has 15 residues. This CDR3 reads CSVNNRAPGRETQYF. CDR3 bases: TGCAGCGTCAACAACCGGGCCCCAGGCCGAGAGACCCAGTACTTC.

This chain joins TRBV30 and TRBJ1-2; no clear D. Germline CDR1 GTSNPN, CDR2 SVGIG (reference sequence). Trimming left V 3 bases short and J 7 bases short, with 12 bases between. This CDR3 has 12 residues. The DNA for the CDR3 is TGTGCCTGGAGGGCGGGGTCAGGTGGCTACACCTTC. Its translation is CAWRAGSGGYTF.

In this sample, this clone turned up once. J is TRBJ1-1 and V is TRBV29-1; D possibly corresponds to TRBD1 (5 bases). V shed 7 bases and J shed 1 base, with 13 bases lying between them. CDR3 length: 13 residues. Germline V CDR1 and CDR2: SQVTM, ANQGSEA. CDR3 coding DNA: TGCAGCGGTTTCCAGGGACCGAACACTGAAGCTTTCTTT. This encodes CSGFQGPNTEAFF. The full variable domain, completed using reference TRBV29-1 and TRBJ1-1, is SAVISQKPSRDICQRGTSLTIQCQVDSQVTMMFWYRQQPGQSLTLIATANQGSEATYESGFVIDKFPISRPNLTFSTLTVSNMSPEDSSIYLCSGFQGPNTEAFFGQGTRLTVV.

The chain employs TRBV9 and TRBJ2-3; D remains ambiguous. The CDR3 is 12 amino acids. V was pared by 4 bases and J by 1 base, with 4 bases between. CDR1 and CDR2 from the germline V gene are SGDLS and YYNGEE. CDR3 DNA: TGTGCCAGCAGCCCAGGCACAGATACGCAGTATTTT. Amino acids: CASSPGTDTQYF.

This chain connects TRBV7-2 to TRBJ2-2; TRBD1 matches 10 bases. The CDR3 runs 16 residues. The ends lost 5 bases at V and 4 bases at J; junction bases unmatched: 7. Germline CDR1 and CDR2: SGHTA and FQGNSA. In DNA form, the CDR3 reads TGTGCCAGCAGCCGGGACAGGGGACTACTCACCGGGGAGCTGTTTTTT. Protein sequence: CASSRDRGLLTGELFF.

This sequence joins TRBV7-8 and TRBJ1-5, with 9 bases identical to TRBD1. V dropped 5 bases and J dropped 7; count of bases not matched to a gene: 15. The germline V gene encodes CDR1 SGHVS and CDR2 FQNEAQ. This CDR3 spans 17 amino acids. The CDR3 sequence: CASSPLSAYRGQQPQHF. The CDR3 DNA is TGTGCCAGCAGCCCACTTAGTGCCTACAGGGGGCAACAGCCCCAGCATTTT.

The rearrangement joins TRBV4-1 to TRBJ1-4, with D perhaps TRBD1 (5 bases). Per the germline V gene, CDR1 is MGHRA and CDR2 is YSYEKL. This CDR3 comprises 15 residues. The germline V and J ends were trimmed by 0 bases and 4 bases, with 9 bases remaining between them. The DNA of the CDR3 is TGCGCCAGCAGCCAAGAAGGGGCCCGTAATGAAAAACTGTTTTTT. As protein: CASSQEGARNEKLFF.

The rearrangement uses TRBV6-5 and TRBJ1-2; no clear D. CDR3 size: 13 residues. CDR1 MNHEY and CDR2 SVGAGI come from the germline V gene. The V end lost 5 bases, the J end lost 5 bases, and 12 bases lay between the germline ends. DNA for the CDR3: TGTGCCAGCAGTATCGACGGGCGATATGGCTACACCTTC. It translates to CASSIDGRYGYTF.

The chain links TRBV6-1 to TRBJ2-5, with D possibly matching TRBD2 (6 bases). CDR3 size: 13 residues. Per the germline V gene, CDR1 is MNHNS and CDR2 is SASEGT. Trimming shortened V by 7 bases and J by 7 bases, and 16 bases separated the two germline ends. The CDR3 sequence is CASNLAPQRTQYF. CDR3 nucleotide sequence: TGTGCCAGCAATCTAGCGCCCCAGAGGACCCAGTACTTC.

This chain links TRBV11-2 with TRBJ1-5; the match to TRBD1 covers 7 bases. V gave up 4 bases and J gave up 9 bases; unmatched junction bases: 3. The CDR3 loop spans 12 amino acids. Germline V gene lookup returns CDR1 SGHAT and CDR2 FQNNGV. CDR3 sequence (DNA): TGTGCCAGCAGCTATCGACAGGGGCCCCAGCATTTT. It translates to CASSYRQGPQHF.

This chain links TRBV7-2 with TRBJ1-3, with D tentatively TRBD1 (5 bases). Germline V lookup: CDR1 SGHTA, CDR2 FQGNSA. Trimming pared 1 base from V and 1 base from J, leaving 8 bases between. This CDR3 contains 15 residues. The CDR3 DNA follows: TGTGCCAGCAGCTTAGTCGGGGCTTCTGGAAACACCATATATTTT. Its protein is CASSLVGASGNTIYF.

About this clone: This same CDR3 is encoded by further DNA sequences in the sample. The chain has TRBV5-1 and TRBJ2-3; D is unresolved. This CDR3 region has 12 residues. Germline CDR1 reads SGHRS; CDR2 reads YFSETQ. The V and J ends lost 0 bases and 4 bases respectively, with 3 bases between them. CDR3 residues: CASSLGSDTQYF. In DNA, the CDR3 is TGCGCCAGCAGCTTGGGTTCAGATACGCAGTATTTT.

This chain connects TRBV29-1 to TRBJ1-2, with TRBD1 matching 7 bases. The germline V gene has CDR1 SQVTM and CDR2 ANQGSEA. The CDR3 consists of 12 residues. J gave up 4 bases and V 5 bases, and 4 bases lay outside the gene matches. CDR3 residues: CSVRDSTYGYTF. DNA of the CDR3: TGCAGCGTTCGGGACAGCACCTATGGCTACACCTTC.

The chain links TRBV4-1 to TRBJ2-2; 8 bases align to TRBD1. Germline CDR1 MGHRA, CDR2 YSYEKL. Germline trimming cut 4 bases from V and 5 bases from J; bases unmatched to any gene: 12. The CDR3 extends over 17 amino acids. Here the CDR3 reads CASSLFSQGASTGELFF. The CDR3 DNA reads as TGCGCCAGCAGCCTCTTTAGTCAGGGGGCTTCTACCGGGGAGCTGTTTTTT.

This clone has just one count. The rearrangement joins TRBV25-1 to TRBJ1-2; D perhaps matches TRBD1 (5 bases). Germline CDR1 MGHDK, CDR2 SYGVNS. The V end was cut by 5 bases, the J end by 4 bases, with 11 bases between. CDR3 length equals 13 residues. The DNA for the CDR3 is TGTGCCAGCAGTCCCCATCAGGGCTATGGCTACACCTTC. It yields the protein CASSPHQGYGYTF.

The DNA of the CDR3 is TGCAGCGTCGGACAGCCTCAAGAGACCCAGTACTTC. The encoded protein is CSVGQPQETQYF. The rearrangement links TRBV29-1 to TRBJ2-5, with D perhaps matching TRBD1 (6 bases). V lost 6 bases and J lost 2, with 10 bases in between. Looked up from germline, CDR1 is SQVTM and CDR2 is ANQGSEA. There are 12 residues in the CDR3.

This clone was counted a single time. The chain has TRBV30 and TRBJ1-5, with D perhaps matching TRBD1 (5 bases). This CDR3 is built from 16 residues. V lost 3 bases and J 6 bases, leaving 21 bases between the germline ends. The germline CDR1 and CDR2 sequences are GTSNPN and SVGIG (reference sequence). CDR3 nucleotides: TGTGCCTGGAGCACAGGCACCGCCCGACTCACTCAGCCCCAGCATTTT. This gives the protein CAWSTGTARLTQPQHF. Full variable domain (missing parts from reference TRBV30 and TRBJ1-5): SQTIHQWPATLVQPVGSPLSLECTVEGTSNPNLYWYRQAAGRGLQLLFYSVGIGQISSEVPQNLSASRPQDRQFILSSKKLLLSDSGFYLCAWSTGTARLTQPQHFGDGTRLSIL.

A word on this clone: At one end, the junction sequence differs from germline, possibly due to a read error. V and J are TRBV25-1 and TRBJ2-6, with a tentative D call TRBD1 (5 bases). This CDR3 is 12 amino acids long. Germline values: CDR1 MGHDK, CDR2 SYGVNS. The CDR3, as DNA: TGTGCCAGCAGTGAGGGTGTTGGGGCCGCGTCTTTC. Its protein is CASSEGVGAASF.

The rearrangement joins TRBV7-2 to TRBJ2-3, with 8 bases aligning to TRBD2. Germline CDR1 and CDR2: SGHTA and FQGNSA. The CDR3 sequence is 15 residues long. The J segment lost 3 bases and the V segment lost 1 base, leaving 3 bases of the junction unmatched. CDR3 residues: CASSLGRGGTDTQYF. CDR3 DNA sequence: TGTGCCAGCAGCTTAGGTCGGGGGGGTACAGATACGCAGTATTTT.

The sample holds many counts of this clone. The chain links TRBV29-1 to TRBJ1-2, with TRBD1 as a possible D gene (5 bases). The V gene's germline CDR1 is SQVTM and CDR2 ANQGSEA. The CDR3 extends over 13 amino acids. Between the trimmed V and J ends, which lost 6 bases and 5 bases, there was a span of 16 bases. The CDR3 sequence: CSVRTTAGYGYTF. CDR3 bases: TGCAGCGTCCGCACGACAGCCGGGTATGGCTACACCTTC.

The gene calls are TRBV29-1 and TRBJ1-1; D ambiguous. There are 11 residues in the CDR3. V was clipped by 3 bases and J by 5 bases, with 7 bases between them. The germline gives CDR1 SQVTM, CDR2 ANQGSEA. The CDR3 bases are TGCAGCGTTGATGTTTGGACTGAAGCTTTCTTT. Protein sequence: CSVDVWTEAFF.

The gene calls are TRBV7-9 and TRBJ2-5, with D uncertain. Per germline, CDR1 SEHNR and CDR2 FQNEAQ (reference sequence). The V and J ends lost 4 bases and 7 bases respectively, with 4 bases between them. The CDR3 length is 10 residues. The CDR3 nucleotides read TGTGCCAGCAGCTCAGGGACCCAGTACTTC. This translates into CASSSGTQYF.